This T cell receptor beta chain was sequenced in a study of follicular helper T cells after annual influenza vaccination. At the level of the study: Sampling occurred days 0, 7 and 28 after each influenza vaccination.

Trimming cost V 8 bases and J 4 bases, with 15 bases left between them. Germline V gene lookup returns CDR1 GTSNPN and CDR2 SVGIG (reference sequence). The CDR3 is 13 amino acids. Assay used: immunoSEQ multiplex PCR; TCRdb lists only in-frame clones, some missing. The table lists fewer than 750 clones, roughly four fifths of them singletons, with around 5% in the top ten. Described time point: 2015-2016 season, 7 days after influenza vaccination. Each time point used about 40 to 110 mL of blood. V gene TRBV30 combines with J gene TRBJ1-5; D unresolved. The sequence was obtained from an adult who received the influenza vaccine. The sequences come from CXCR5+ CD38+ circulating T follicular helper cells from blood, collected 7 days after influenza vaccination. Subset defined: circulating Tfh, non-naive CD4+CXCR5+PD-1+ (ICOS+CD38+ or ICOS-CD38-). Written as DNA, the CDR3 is TGTGCCGGATCCACTCGGGGTAATCAGCCCCAGCATTTT. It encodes CAGSTRGNQPQHF.